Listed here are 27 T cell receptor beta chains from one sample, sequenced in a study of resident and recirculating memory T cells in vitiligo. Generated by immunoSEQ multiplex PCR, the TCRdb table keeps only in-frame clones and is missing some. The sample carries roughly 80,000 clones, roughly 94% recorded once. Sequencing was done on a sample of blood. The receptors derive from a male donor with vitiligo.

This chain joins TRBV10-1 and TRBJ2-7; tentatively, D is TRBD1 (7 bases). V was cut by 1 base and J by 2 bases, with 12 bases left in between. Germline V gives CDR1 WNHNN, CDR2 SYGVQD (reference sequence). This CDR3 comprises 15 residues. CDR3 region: CASSELAGQTYEQYF. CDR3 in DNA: TGCGCCAGCAGTGAGTTGGCGGGACAGACCTACGAGCAGTACTTC.

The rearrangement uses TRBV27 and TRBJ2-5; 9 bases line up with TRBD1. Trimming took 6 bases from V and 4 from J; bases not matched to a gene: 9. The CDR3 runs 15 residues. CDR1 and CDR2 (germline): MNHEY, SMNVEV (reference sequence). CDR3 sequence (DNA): TGTGCCAGCAGGAGACAGGGGGTGGGCGGAGAGACCCAGTACTTC. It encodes CASRRQGVGGETQYF.

The CDR3 DNA reads TGTGCCAGCAGTTTAATCCCGGATACGCAGTATTTT. Encoded protein: CASSLIPDTQYF. V gene TRBV28 combines with J gene TRBJ2-3; D gene ambiguous. V gave up 2 bases and J gave up 6 bases, with 6 bases separating them. CDR1 and CDR2 (germline): MDHEN, SYDVKM. The length of the CDR3 is 12 residues. The variable domain in full, completed from reference TRBV28 and TRBJ2-3, reads DVKVTQSSRYLVKRTGEKVFLECVQDMDHENMFWYRQDPGLGLRLIYFSYDVKMKEKGDIPEGYSVSREKKERFSLILESASTNQTSMYLCASSLIPDTQYFGPGTRLTVL.

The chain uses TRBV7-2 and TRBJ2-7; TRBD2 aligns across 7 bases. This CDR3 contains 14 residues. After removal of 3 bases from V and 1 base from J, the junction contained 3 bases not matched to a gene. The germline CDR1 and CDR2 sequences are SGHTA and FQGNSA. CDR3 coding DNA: TGTGCCAGCAGCTTGGACGGGAGGTCCTACGAGCAGTACTTC. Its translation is CASSLDGRSYEQYF.

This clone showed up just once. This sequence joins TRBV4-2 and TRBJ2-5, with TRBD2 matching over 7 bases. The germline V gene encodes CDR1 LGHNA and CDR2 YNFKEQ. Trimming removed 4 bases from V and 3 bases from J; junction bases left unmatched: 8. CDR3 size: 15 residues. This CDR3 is CASSPHERGKETQYF. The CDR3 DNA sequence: TGTGCCAGCAGCCCCCACGAGCGGGGCAAAGAGACCCAGTACTTC.

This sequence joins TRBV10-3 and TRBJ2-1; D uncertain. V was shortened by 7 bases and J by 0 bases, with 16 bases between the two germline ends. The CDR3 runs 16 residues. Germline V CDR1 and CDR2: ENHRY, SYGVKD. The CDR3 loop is CAITYDSTVSYNEQFF. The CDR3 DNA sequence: TGTGCCATCACCTACGACTCTACCGTCTCCTACAATGAGCAGTTCTTC.

The CDR3 is CASSLFWTPDRSYEQYF. The CDR3 coding sequence is TGCGCCAGCAGCTTGTTTTGGACGCCCGACAGATCCTACGAGCAGTACTTC. The chain employs TRBV5-1 and TRBJ2-7; TRBD1 is a possible D gene (5 bases). Germline CDR1 and CDR2: SGHRS and YFSETQ. V shed 1 base and J shed 1 base, with 18 bases lying between them. This CDR3 has 17 residues.

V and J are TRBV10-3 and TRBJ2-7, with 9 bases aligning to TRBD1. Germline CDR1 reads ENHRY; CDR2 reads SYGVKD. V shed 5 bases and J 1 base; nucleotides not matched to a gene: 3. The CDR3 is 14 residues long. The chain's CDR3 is CAISTGQGSYEQYF. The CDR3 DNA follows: TGTGCCATCAGTACGGGACAGGGTTCCTACGAGCAGTACTTC.

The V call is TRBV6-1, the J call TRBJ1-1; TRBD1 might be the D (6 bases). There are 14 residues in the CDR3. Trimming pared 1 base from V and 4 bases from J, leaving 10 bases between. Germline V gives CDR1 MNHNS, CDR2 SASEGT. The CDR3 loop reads CASSEGGPLTEAFF. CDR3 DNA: TGTGCCAGCAGTGAAGGGGGGCCCCTCACTGAAGCTTTCTTT.

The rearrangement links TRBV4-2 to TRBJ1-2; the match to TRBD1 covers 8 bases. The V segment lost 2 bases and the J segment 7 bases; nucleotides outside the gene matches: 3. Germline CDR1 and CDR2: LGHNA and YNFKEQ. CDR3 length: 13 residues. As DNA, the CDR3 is TGTGCCAGCAGCCAACAGGGGGCGGGTGGCTACACCTTC. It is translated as CASSQQGAGGYTF.

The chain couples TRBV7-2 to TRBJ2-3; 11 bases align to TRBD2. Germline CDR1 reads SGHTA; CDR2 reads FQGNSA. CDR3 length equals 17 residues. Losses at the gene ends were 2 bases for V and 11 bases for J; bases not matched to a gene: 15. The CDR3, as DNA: TGTGCCAGCAGCTTACTAGCGGGAGGCATCTCTGGGGGTGAGCAGTATTTT. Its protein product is CASSLLAGGISGGEQYF.

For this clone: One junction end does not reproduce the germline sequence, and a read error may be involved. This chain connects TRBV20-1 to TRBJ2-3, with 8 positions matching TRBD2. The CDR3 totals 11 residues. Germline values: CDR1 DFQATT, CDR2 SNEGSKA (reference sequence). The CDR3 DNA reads TGTGGACTAGCTTCCACAGATACGCAGTATTTT. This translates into CGLASTDTQYF.

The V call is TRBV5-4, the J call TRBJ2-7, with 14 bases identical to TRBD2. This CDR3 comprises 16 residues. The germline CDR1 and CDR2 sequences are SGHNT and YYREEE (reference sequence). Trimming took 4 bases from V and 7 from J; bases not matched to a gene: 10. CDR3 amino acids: CASSRLAGGGEIEQYF. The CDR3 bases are TGTGCCAGCAGCCGACTAGCGGGAGGGGGGGAGATAGAGCAGTACTTC.

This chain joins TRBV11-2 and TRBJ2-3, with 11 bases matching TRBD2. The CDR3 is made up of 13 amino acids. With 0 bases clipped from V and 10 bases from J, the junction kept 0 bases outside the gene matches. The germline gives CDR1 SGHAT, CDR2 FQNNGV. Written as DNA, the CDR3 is TGTGCCAGCAGCTTAGAGACTAGCGGGGCGCAGTATTTT. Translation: CASSLETSGAQYF.

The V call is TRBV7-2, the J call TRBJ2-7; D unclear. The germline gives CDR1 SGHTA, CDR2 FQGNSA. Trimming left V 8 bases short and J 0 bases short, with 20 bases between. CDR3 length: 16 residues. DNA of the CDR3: TGTGCCAGCGCCTACCCTGGGCACGGAAGCTCCTACGAGCAGTACTTC. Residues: CASAYPGHGSSYEQYF.

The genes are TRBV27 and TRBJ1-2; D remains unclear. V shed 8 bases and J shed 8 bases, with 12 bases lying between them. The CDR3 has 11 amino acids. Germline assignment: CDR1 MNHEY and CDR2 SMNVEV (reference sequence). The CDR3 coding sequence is TGTGCCAGCGAGGGAATCGGGGGCTACACCTTC. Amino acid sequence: CASEGIGGYTF.

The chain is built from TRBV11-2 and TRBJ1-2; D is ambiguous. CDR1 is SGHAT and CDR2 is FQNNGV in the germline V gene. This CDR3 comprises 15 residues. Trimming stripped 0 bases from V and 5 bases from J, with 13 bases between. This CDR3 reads CASSLEPGILYGYTF. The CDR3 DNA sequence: TGTGCCAGCAGCTTAGAGCCCGGGATATTATATGGCTACACCTTC.

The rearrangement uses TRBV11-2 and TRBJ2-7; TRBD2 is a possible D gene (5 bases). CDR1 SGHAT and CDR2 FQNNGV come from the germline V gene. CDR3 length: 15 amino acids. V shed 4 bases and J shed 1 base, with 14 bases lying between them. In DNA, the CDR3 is TGTGCCAGCAGCTCGTCCAGCGGAGAGTCCTACGAGCAGTACTTC. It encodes CASSSSSGESYEQYF.

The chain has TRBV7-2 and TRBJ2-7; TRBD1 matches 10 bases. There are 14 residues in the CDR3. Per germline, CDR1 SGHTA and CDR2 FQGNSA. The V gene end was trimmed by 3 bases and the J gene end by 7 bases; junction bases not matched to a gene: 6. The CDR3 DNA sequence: TGTGCCAGCAGCTTGACAGGGGGCCCGGGGGAGCAGTACTTC. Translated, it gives CASSLTGGPGEQYF.

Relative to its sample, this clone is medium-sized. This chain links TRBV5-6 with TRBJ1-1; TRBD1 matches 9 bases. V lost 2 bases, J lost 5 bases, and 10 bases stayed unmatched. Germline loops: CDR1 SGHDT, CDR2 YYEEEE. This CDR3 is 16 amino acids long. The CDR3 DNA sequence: TGTGCCAGCAGCTTCCGACAGGGGGGATGGGGGACTGAAGCTTTCTTT. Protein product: CASSFRQGGWGTEAFF.

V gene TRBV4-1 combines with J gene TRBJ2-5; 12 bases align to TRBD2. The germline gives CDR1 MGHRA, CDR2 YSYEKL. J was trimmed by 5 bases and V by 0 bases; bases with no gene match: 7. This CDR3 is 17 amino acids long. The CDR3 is CASSQDSLAGGPETQYF. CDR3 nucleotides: TGCGCCAGCAGCCAAGATAGCCTAGCGGGAGGGCCGGAGACCCAGTACTTC.

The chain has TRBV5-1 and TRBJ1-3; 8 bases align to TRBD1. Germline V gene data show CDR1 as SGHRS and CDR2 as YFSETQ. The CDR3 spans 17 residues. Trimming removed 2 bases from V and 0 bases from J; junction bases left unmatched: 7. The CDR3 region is CASSFAGQGNSGNTIYF. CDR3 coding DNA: TGCGCCAGCAGCTTCGCCGGACAGGGAAACTCTGGAAACACCATATATTTT.

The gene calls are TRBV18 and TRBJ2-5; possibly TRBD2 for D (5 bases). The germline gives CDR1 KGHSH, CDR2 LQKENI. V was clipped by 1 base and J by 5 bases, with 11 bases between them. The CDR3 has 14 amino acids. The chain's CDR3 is CASSPLSGGETQYF. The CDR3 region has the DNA TGTGCCAGCTCACCACTTTCGGGCGGGGAGACCCAGTACTTC. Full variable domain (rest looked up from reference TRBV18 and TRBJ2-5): NAGVMQNPRHLVRRRGQEARLRCSPMKGHSHVYWYRQLPEEGLKFMVYLQKENIIDESGMPKERFSAEFPKEGPSILRIQQVVRGDSAAYFCASSPLSGGETQYFGPGTRLLVL.

The CDR3 is CASSLSDLETQYF. In DNA form, the CDR3 reads TGTGCCAGCAGCTTAAGCGATCTAGAGACCCAGTACTTC. The gene calls are TRBV7-6 and TRBJ2-5; D remains unclear. Trimming pared 2 bases from V and 4 bases from J, leaving 8 bases between. This CDR3 spans 13 amino acids. Germline V gene sequence: CDR1 SGHVS, CDR2 FNYEAQ.

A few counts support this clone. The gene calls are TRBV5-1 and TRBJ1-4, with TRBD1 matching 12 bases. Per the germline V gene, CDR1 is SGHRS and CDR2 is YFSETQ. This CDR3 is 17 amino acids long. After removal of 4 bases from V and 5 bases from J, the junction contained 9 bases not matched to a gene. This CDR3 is CASSKGQGAVFNEKLFF. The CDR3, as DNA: TGCGCCAGCAGCAAGGGACAGGGGGCGGTTTTCAATGAAAAACTGTTTTTT.

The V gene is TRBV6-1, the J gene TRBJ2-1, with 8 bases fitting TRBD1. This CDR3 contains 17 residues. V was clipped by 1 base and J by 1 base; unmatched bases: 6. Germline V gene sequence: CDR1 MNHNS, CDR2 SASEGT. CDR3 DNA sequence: TGTGCCAGCAGTGAAGTCAACAGGGGGGCTTCCTACAATGAGCAGTTCTTC. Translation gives CASSEVNRGASYNEQFF.

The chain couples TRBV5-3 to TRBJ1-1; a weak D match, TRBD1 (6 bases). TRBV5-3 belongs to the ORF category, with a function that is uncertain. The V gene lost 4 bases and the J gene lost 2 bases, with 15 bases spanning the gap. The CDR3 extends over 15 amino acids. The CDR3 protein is CARSPRTERNTEAFF. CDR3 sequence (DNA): TGTGCCAGAAGCCCCCGGACAGAAAGAAACACTGAAGCTTTCTTT.